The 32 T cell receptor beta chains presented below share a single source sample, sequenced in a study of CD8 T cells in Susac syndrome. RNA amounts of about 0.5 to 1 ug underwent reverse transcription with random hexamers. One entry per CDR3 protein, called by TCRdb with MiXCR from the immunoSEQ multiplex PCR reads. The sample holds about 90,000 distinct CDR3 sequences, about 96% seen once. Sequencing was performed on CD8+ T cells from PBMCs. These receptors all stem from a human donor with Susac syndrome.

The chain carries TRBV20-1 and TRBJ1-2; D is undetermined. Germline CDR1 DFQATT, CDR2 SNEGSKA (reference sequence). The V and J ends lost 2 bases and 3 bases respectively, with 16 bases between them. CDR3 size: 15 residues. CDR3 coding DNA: TGCAGTGCTAGACAGTCCTGGGGTTGGTACTATGGCTACACCTTC. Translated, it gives CSARQSWGWYYGYTF.

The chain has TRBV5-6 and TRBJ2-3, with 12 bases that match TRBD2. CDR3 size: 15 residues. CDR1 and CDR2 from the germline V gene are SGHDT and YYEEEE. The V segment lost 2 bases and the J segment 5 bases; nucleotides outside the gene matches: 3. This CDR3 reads CASSFPSGGGDTQYF. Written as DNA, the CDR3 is TGTGCCAGCAGCTTTCCTAGCGGGGGGGGAGATACGCAGTATTTT.

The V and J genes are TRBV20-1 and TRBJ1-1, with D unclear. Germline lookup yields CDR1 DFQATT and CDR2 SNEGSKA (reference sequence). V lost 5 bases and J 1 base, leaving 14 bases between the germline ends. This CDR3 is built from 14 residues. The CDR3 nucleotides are TGCAGTGCTCAAACACCTGATACGAACACTGAAGCTTTCTTT. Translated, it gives CSAQTPDTNTEAFF.

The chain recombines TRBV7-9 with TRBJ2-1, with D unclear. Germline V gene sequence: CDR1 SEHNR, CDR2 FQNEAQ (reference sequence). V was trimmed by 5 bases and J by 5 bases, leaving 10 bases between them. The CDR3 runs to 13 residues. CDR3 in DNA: TGTGCCAGCAGCCGCCTGGTTGACAATGAGCAGTTCTTC. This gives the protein CASSRLVDNEQFF.

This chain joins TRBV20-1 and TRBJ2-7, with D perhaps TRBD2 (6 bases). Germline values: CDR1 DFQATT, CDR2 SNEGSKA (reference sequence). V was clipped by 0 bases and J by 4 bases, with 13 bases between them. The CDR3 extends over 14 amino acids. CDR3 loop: CSARDQDGGYEQYF. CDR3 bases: TGCAGTGCTAGAGATCAAGATGGAGGGTACGAGCAGTACTTC.

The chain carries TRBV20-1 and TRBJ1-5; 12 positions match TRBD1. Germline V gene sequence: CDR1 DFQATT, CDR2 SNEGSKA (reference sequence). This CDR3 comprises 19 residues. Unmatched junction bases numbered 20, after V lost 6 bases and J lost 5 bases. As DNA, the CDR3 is TGCAGTGCGATCGCCCCCGGGACAGGGGGCGGTGGGTGGTATCAGCCCCAGCATTTT. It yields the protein CSAIAPGTGGGGWYQPQHF.

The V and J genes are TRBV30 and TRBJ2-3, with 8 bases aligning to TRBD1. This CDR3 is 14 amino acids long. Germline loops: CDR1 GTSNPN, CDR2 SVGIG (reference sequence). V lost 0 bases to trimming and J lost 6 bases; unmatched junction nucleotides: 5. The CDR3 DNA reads TGTGCCTGGAGTGTCCCGACAGGGGCCGATACGCAGTATTTT. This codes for CAWSVPTGADTQYF.

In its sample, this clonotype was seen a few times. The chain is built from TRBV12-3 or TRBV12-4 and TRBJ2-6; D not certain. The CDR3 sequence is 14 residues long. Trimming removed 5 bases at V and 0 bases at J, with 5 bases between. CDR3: CASSLLSGANVLTF. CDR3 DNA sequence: TGTGCCAGCAGTCTACTCTCTGGGGCCAACGTCCTGACTTTC.

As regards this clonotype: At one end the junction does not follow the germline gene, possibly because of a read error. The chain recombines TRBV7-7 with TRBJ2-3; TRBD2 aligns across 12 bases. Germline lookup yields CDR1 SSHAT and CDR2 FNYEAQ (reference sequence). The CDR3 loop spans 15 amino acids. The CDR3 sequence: CASSQTSGGRDTQYF. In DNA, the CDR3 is TGTGCTAGCAGCCAGACTAGCGGGGGAAGGGATACGCAGTATTTT.

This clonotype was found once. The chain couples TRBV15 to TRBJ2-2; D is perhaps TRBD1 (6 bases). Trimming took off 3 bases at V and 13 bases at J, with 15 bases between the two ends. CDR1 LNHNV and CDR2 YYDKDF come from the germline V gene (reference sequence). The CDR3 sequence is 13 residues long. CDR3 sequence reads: CATSRDTGSALFF. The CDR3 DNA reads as TGTGCCACCAGCAGGGATACAGGGTCGGCGCTGTTTTTT.

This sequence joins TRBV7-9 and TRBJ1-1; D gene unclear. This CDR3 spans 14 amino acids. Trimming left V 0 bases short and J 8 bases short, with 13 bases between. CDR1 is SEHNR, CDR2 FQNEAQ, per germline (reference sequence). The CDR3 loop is CASSLAVGSWEAFF. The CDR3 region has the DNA TGTGCCAGCAGCTTAGCGGTGGGCTCCTGGGAAGCTTTCTTT.

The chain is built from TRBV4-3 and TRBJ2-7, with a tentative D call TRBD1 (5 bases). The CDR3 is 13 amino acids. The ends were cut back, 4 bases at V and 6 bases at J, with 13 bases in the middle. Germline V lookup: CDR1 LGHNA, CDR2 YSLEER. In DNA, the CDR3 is TGCGCCAGCAGCCCCCGCGAAGGGGTCGAGCAGTACTTC. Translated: CASSPREGVEQYF.

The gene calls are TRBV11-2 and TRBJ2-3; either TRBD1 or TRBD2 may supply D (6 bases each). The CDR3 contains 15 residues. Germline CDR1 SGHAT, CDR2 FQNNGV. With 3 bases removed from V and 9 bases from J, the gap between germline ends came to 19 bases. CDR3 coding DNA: TGTGCCAGCAGCTTCGGGGGCTATATCACCGAGACGCAGTATTTT. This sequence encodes CASSFGGYITETQYF.

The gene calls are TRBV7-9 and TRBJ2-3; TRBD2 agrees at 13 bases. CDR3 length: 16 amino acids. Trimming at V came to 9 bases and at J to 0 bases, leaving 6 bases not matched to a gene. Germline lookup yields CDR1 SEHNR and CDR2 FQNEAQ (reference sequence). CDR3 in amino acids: CASTTSGGTSTDTQYF. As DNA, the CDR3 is TGTGCCAGTACGACTAGCGGGGGGACTAGCACAGATACGCAGTATTTT.

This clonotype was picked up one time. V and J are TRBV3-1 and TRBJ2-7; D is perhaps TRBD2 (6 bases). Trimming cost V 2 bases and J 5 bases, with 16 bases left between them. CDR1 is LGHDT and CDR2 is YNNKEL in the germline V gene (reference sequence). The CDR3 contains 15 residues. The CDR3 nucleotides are TGTGCCAGCAGCCAACGAGCGCCGGGACTTCACGAGCAGTACTTC. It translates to CASSQRAPGLHEQYF.

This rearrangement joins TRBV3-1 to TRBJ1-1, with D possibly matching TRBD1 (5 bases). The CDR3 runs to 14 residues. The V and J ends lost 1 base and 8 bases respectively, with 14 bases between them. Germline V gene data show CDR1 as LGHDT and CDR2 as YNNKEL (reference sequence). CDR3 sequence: CASSQGTWAGEAFF. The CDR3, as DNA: TGTGCCAGCAGCCAAGGGACCTGGGCAGGGGAAGCTTTCTTT.

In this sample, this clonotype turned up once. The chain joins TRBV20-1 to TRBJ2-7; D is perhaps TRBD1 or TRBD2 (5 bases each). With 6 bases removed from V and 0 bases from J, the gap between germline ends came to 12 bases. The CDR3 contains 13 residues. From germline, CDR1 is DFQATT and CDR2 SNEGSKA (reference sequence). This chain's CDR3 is CSATLGTSYEQYF. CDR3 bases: TGCAGTGCCACCCTTGGGACCTCCTACGAGCAGTACTTC.

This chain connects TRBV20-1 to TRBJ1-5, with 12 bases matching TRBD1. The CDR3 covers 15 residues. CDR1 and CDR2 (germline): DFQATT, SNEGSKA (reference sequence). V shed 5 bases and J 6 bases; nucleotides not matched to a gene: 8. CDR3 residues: CSAGPGQGAIQPQHF. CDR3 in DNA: TGCAGTGCTGGACCGGGACAGGGGGCGATTCAGCCCCAGCATTTT.

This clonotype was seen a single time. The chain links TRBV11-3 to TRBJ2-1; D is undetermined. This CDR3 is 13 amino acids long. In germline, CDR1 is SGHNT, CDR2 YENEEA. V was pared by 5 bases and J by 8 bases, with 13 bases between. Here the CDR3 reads CASSPEADDEQFF. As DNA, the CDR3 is TGTGCCAGCAGCCCAGAGGCAGACGATGAGCAGTTCTTC.

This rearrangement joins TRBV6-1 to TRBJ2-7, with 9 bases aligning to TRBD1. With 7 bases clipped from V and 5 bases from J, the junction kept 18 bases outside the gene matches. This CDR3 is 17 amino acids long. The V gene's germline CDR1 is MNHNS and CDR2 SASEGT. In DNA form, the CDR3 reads TGTGCCAGCACTCCCTTGCCGATGGGACAGGGCCCCCACGAGCAGTACTTC. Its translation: CASTPLPMGQGPHEQYF.

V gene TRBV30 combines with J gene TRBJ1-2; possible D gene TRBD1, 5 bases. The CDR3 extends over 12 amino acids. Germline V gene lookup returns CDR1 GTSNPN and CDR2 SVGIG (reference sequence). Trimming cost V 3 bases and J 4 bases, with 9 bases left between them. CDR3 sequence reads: CAWRSGGYGYTF. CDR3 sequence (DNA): TGTGCCTGGAGGTCGGGGGGCTATGGCTACACCTTC.

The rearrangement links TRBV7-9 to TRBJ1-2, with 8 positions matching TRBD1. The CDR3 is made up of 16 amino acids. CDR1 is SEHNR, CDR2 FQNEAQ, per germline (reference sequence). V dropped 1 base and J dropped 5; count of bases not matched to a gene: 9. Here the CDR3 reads CASSLGQGIPPYGYTF. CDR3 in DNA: TGTGCCAGCAGCTTAGGACAGGGGATCCCCCCTTATGGCTACACCTTC.

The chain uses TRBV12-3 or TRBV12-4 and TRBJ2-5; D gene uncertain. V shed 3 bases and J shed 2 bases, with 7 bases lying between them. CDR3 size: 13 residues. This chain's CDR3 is CASSLSQQETQYF. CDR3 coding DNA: TGTGCCAGCAGTTTGAGTCAGCAAGAGACCCAGTACTTC.

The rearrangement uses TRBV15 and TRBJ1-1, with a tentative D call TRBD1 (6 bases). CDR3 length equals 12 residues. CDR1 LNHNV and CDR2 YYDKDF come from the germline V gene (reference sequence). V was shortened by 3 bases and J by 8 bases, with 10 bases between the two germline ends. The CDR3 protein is CATSREGTEAFF. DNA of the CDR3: TGTGCCACCAGCAGGGAGGGGACAGAAGCTTTCTTT.

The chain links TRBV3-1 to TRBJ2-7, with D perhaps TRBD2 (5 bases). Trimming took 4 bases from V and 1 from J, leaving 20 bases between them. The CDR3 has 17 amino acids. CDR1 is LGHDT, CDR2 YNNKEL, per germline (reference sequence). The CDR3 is CASSLKFGKRRSYEQYF. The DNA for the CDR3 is TGTGCCAGCAGCCTCAAGTTCGGGAAAAGAAGGTCCTACGAGCAGTACTTC.

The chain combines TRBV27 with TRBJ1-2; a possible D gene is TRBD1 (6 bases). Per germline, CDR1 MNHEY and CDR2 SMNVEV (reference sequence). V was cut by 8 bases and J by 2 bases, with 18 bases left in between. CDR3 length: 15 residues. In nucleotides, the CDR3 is TGTGCCAGCGGGGGCCAAGGAATGGAGAACTATGGCTACACCTTC. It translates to CASGGQGMENYGYTF.

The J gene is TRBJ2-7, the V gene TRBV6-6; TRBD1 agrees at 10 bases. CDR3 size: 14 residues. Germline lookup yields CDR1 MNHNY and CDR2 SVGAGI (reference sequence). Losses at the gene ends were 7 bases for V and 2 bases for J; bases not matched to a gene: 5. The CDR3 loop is CASKGQGWPYEQYF. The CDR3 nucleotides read TGTGCCAGCAAGGGACAGGGGTGGCCCTACGAGCAGTACTTC.

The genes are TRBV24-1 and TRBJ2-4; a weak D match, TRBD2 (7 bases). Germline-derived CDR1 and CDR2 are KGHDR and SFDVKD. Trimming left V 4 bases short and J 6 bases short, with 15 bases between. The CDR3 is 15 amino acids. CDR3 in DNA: TGTGCCACCAGTGACGGCGCGGGGGCGGCAAACATTCAGTACTTC. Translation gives CATSDGAGAANIQYF.

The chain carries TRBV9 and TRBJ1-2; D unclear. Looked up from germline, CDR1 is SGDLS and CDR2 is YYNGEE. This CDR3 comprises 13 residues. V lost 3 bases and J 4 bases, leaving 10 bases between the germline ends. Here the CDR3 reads CASSGRSGYGYTF. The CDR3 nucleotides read TGTGCCAGCAGCGGACGCAGCGGCTATGGCTACACCTTC.

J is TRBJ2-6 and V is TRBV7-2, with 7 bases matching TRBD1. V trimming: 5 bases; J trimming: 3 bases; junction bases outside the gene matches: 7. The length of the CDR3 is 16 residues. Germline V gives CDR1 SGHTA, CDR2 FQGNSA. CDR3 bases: TGTGCCAGCAGCCCGAGGGGGCTACGTGGGGCCAACGTCCTGACTTTC. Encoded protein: CASSPRGLRGANVLTF.

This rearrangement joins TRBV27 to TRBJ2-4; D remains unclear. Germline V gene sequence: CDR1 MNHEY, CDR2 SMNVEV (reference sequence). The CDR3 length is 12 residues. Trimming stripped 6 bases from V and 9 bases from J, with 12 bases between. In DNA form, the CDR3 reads TGTGCCAGCAGCCTACCCCGTGGCATTCAGTACTTC. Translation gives CASSLPRGIQYF.

In nucleotides, the CDR3 is TGTGCCAGCAGCTTAGGGACCCAAGCCTACGAGCAGTACTTC. This gives the protein CASSLGTQAYEQYF. V is TRBV7-6 and J is TRBJ2-7; the D is unclear. Germline V lookup: CDR1 SGHVS, CDR2 FNYEAQ. Deletions cut 1 base from V and 2 bases from J, with 9 bases between. The CDR3 sequence is 14 residues long. The full variable domain, its missing parts supplied by reference TRBV7-6 and TRBJ2-7, is GAGVSQSPRYKVTKRGQDVALRCDPISGHVSLYWYRQALGQGPEFLTYFNYEAQQDKSGLPNDRFSAERPEGSISTLTIQRTEQRDSAMYRCASSLGTQAYEQYFGPGTRLTVT.